This TCR beta chain was retrieved from a study of blood T cells in healthy people across ages (dated by TCRdb to between 2014 and 2017). Background on the whole study: In model experiments, template switching captured roughly one uniquely barcoded TCR beta cDNA molecule for every two T cells. To avoid experimental bias, donors of different ages were distributed randomly across sequencing lanes. Two additional independent replicas of 1 million unique cDNA reads from the same blood draw were analyzed for two donors (one aged 18 to 30 and one aged 80 or older). Using deep sequencing normalized with unique cDNA molecular identifiers, the study measured how TCR beta repertoire diversity changes with age. Four age groups were formed from the donors: young (average approximately 15 years), middle-aged (less than 40), aged (roughly 58) and long-lived (more than 75). What the authors observed across the whole study: Observed TCR beta diversity correlated strongly with the percentage of naive T cells measured by flow cytometry. Observed TCR beta diversity per million T cells fell roughly linearly with age, and a significant reduction was already apparent by age around 40. Compared with the aged group, the long-lived group had more naive CD4+ T cells, fewer expanded clones and increased TCR diversity, a pattern suggesting age selection. Because the CMV infection status of the donors was unknown, age-related changes in expanded clonotypes may potentially have been confounded. Conclusive comparison of naive and antigen-experienced compartments was prevented by the profiling of bulk unsorted PBMCs. Estimates of total diversity from one million sequenced T cells were regarded as lower bounds and underestimates.

The germline V gene specifies ENHRY as CDR1 and SYGVKD as CDR2. The CDR3 sequence holds 12 residues, the cysteine and phenylalanine included. Only the CDR3 portion is preserved as DNA: 36 bases, with reading frame beginning at the first base. The junction shows trimming of 4 bases on V and 7 bases on J, plus 8 bases between the germline ends. To prepare the library, 5' RACE was applied. Sequencing instrument: Illumina HiSeq 2500. A second PCR of roughly 7 to 12 cycles was run with a J-beta primer mix and a sample-barcoded 5' primer. A template-switch 5' adaptor carrying 12 random nucleotides introduced a unique molecular identifier onto each TCR beta cDNA molecule. At least 2.5 million CDR3-containing paired-end reads were obtained from each sample. First-strand cDNA synthesis was performed from all RNA using the Mint cDNA synthesis kit, with priming by a TRBC-specific oligonucleotide. All cDNA was treated with uracil-DNA glycosylase and then went through a first 18-cycle PCR with the universal primers M1SS and BC2_uni_R. The paper's data handling went like this. For normalization, 1 million high-quality reads were randomly selected from each sample, with every read carrying a distinct molecular identifier. Instead of being binned into consensus sequences, reads with shared molecular identifiers were discarded. MiTCR, set to a Q25 quality threshold and the strictest error-elimination algorithm, was used for CDR3 identification, clonotype clustering and error correction. A nonparametric unseen species model with Euler transformation was used to estimate lower-bound total TCR beta diversity. TCRdb handled the public reads itself, with Q25 trimming in fastp and clone calling in MiXCR, and kept productive beta chains. A single entry per CDR3 protein holds the most common genes and DNA from its merged rows. None of the V and J calls come from the authors' own analysis; TCRdb made them. This sample lists hundreds of thousands of distinct CDR3 sequences; about 20% were detected once. The biggest ten clones account for under 25% of the sample.

Comments on this clonotype: Its antigen has not been determined. No base quality information exists; no much larger clone differs at one position.

The roughly 38 donors, aged about 6 to 95 years, were systemically healthy Caucasian individuals from Russia. Each donor gave 8 to 10 milliliters of peripheral blood, drawn into EDTA-treated Vacutainer tubes. PBMCs were isolated by Ficoll-Paque density-gradient centrifugation, with at least 6 million obtained per sample. Trizol reagent was used to extract total RNA from PBMCs, with at least 5.5 micrograms per sample. The percentages of naive CD45RAhigh/CD27high T cells were determined by flow cytometry on a PBMC aliquot from every donor. The receptor's source is a man between 65 and 79 years old in good health. Sequences were obtained from blood. The V gene is TRBV10-3 and the J gene is TRBJ2-1, with the D gene call left open. CDR3 protein: CAISGTVNEQFF. The DNA sequence is as follows: TGTGCCATCAGTGGTACGGTGAATGAGCAGTTCTTC.